These 10 T cell receptor beta chains came from one sample sequenced in a study of T cell responses to AZD1222 COVID-19 vaccine. Repertoires were generated with immunoSEQ multiplex PCR, while TCRdb's copy carries only in-frame clones and drops some. The data show just under 90,000 clones, about 90% seen once. The specimen comprised peripheral blood, sampled on day 0 of MenACWY control vaccination. Receptor source: an adult in good health.

The rearrangement links TRBV6-1 to TRBJ1-1, with a possible D match to TRBD1 (6 bases). Trimming removed 3 bases from V and 0 bases from J, with 14 bases in between. This CDR3 has 16 residues. The germline V gene has CDR1 MNHNS and CDR2 SASEGT. CDR3 nucleotide sequence: TGTGCCAGCAGTGACGGACAGTACAATTTGAACACTGAAGCTTTCTTT. This gives the protein CASSDGQYNLNTEAFF.

This rearrangement joins TRBV4-1 to TRBJ1-2; no clear D gene. CDR1 and CDR2 (germline): MGHRA, YSYEKL. The germline V and J ends were trimmed by 0 bases and 5 bases, with 13 bases remaining between them. This CDR3 contains 15 residues. For the CDR3, the DNA is TGCGCCAGCAGCCAAGAAACCGCCACCAGTTATGGCTACACCTTC. Amino acid sequence: CASSQETATSYGYTF.

The chain carries TRBV4-1 and TRBJ1-2, with 7 bases that match TRBD1. J gave up 8 bases and V 5 bases, and 14 bases lay outside the gene matches. The CDR3 has 15 residues. Germline loops: CDR1 MGHRA, CDR2 YSYEKL. The DNA for the CDR3 is TGCGCCAGCAGCTCTCAGGGCTCCAGGGGGGAGGGCTACACCTTC. Protein: CASSSQGSRGEGYTF.

V gene TRBV4-3 combines with J gene TRBJ1-1, with a weak D call TRBD1 (5 bases). The CDR3 has 14 amino acids. Germline V CDR1 and CDR2: LGHNA, YSLEER. The ends were cut back, 1 base at V and 7 bases at J, with 13 bases in the middle. The CDR3 loop reads CASSQGDRSIEAFF. CDR3 bases: TGCGCCAGCAGCCAAGGGGACCGTTCTATTGAAGCTTTCTTT.

This clone turned up a few times. This rearrangement joins TRBV9 to TRBJ1-5, with D hard to call. Germline CDR1 SGDLS, CDR2 YYNGEE. This CDR3 has 15 residues. Deletions cut 0 bases from V and 0 bases from J, with 7 bases between. The CDR3 bases are TGTGCCAGCAGCGTAGGGGTTGATAGCAATCAGCCCCAGCATTTT. This codes for CASSVGVDSNQPQHF.

The gene calls are TRBV14 and TRBJ1-6; no clear D. V lost 0 bases and J lost 7, with 13 bases in between. CDR1 is SGHDN and CDR2 is FVKESK in the germline V gene. This CDR3 is built from 16 residues. CDR3 sequence reads: CASSQDLSFGNSPLHF. The CDR3 DNA follows: TGTGCCAGCAGCCAAGATCTTTCTTTTGGGAATTCACCCCTCCACTTT.

The chain recombines TRBV11-2 with TRBJ2-3; TRBD2 agrees at 8 bases. CDR1 SGHAT and CDR2 FQNNGV come from the germline V gene. This CDR3 comprises 16 residues. Trimming cost V 4 bases and J 3 bases; bases outside gene matches: 9. The CDR3 DNA reads TGTGCCAGCAGCTCCGGGGGGGCAAGAGTTACAGATACGCAGTATTTT. Protein sequence: CASSSGGARVTDTQYF.

This chain uses TRBV6-1 with TRBJ1-6, with D unclear. CDR3 size: 14 residues. With 1 base removed from V and 9 bases from J, the gap between germline ends came to 10 bases. Germline V lookup: CDR1 MNHNS, CDR2 SASEGT. CDR3 coding DNA: TGTGCCAGCAGTGAAGGGGGTACTCCTTCACCCCTCCACTTT. Translation gives CASSEGGTPSPLHF.

This clone has only a few counts. The V call is TRBV10-2, the J call TRBJ1-1, with TRBD1 as a possible D gene (5 bases). Germline-derived CDR1 and CDR2 are WSHSY and SAAADI. Trimming took 4 bases from V and 3 from J, leaving 9 bases between them. The CDR3 totals 13 residues. This chain's CDR3 is CASSVGGDTEAFF. As DNA, the CDR3 is TGCGCCAGCAGTGTCGGGGGGGACACTGAAGCTTTCTTT.

This clone was picked up a small number of times. The chain carries TRBV19 and TRBJ2-3, with 12 nucleotides matching TRBD2. Trimming removed 3 bases from V and 0 bases from J; junction bases left unmatched: 10. Germline values: CDR1 LNHDA, CDR2 SQIVND (reference sequence). The CDR3 totals 19 residues. In nucleotides, the CDR3 is TGTGCCAGTAGTATTGATGGACTAGCGGGACCAACTAGCACAGATACGCAGTATTTT. Encoded protein: CASSIDGLAGPTSTDTQYF.